This T cell receptor (beta chain) was identified in a study of CD8 T cells in Susac syndrome. Roughly 0.45 to 1 ug RNA was reverse transcribed with random hexamers. TCRdb passed the immunoSEQ multiplex PCR reads through MiXCR, listing each CDR3 protein once. The table has some 70,000 distinct CDR3 sequences, approximately 94% seen once. The sample taken for sequencing was CD8+ T cells from PBMCs. This receptor was taken from a human donor with multiple sclerosis.

The CDR3 sequence is CASSLGQGIHEQYF. The CDR3 region has the DNA TGTGCCAGCAGTTTAGGGCAGGGGATACACGAGCAGTACTTC. The chain recombines TRBV27 with TRBJ2-1; tentative D call: TRBD1 (6 bases). The J call may be in error: the DNA end matches TRBJ2-7 better. The CDR3 loop spans 14 amino acids. Looked up from germline, CDR1 is MNHEY and CDR2 is SMNVEV (reference sequence).